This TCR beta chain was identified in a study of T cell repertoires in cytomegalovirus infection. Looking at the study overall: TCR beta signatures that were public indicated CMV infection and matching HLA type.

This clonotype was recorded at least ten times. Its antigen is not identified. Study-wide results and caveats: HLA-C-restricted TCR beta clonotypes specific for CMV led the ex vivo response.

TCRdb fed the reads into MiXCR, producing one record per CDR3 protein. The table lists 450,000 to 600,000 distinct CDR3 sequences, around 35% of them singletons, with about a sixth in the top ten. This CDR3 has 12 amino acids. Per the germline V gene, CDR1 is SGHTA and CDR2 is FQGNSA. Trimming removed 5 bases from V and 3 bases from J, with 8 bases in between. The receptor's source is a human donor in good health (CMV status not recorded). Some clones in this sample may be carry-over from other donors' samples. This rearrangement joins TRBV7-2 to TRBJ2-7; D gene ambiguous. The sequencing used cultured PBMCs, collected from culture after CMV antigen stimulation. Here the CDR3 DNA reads TGTGCCAGCAGCGCTAGTGTCTACGAGCAGTACTTC. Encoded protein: CASSASVYEQYF.